A single sample is the source of the 25 T cell receptor beta chains below, sequenced in a study of T-cell memory formation after mild COVID-19. TCRdb re-derived calls from the 5' RACE reads in MiXCR, one entry per CDR3 protein. The profile covers around 340,000 distinct CDR3 sequences, with 10% to 15% appearing a single time and 20% to 25% taken by the ten largest. Material for sequencing was PBMCs or a T cell subset sorted from them (not recorded which). The receptor source for this set is a man younger than 35 who had mild COVID-19 (a few samples of this study predate the infection). Cell type and time point are not known.

This clonotype was detected only a few times. The chain links TRBV7-3 to TRBJ2-5; D assignment may be TRBD1 or TRBD2 (7 bases each). Germline V CDR1 and CDR2: SGHTA, FQGTGA. With 5 bases removed from V and 1 base from J, the gap between germline ends came to 11 bases. The CDR3 covers 14 residues. CDR3 amino acids: CASSPGGAQETQYF. The CDR3 region has the DNA TGTGCCAGCAGCCCAGGGGGGGCCCAAGAGACCCAGTACTTC.

The chain is built from TRBV20-1 and TRBJ2-3; D is perhaps TRBD2 (5 bases). Trimming shortened V by 6 bases and J by 4 bases, and 11 bases separated the two germline ends. The CDR3 loop spans 12 amino acids. In germline, CDR1 is DFQATT, CDR2 SNEGSKA (reference sequence). The CDR3 region is CSAYPGADTQYF. In DNA form, the CDR3 reads TGCAGTGCATACCCCGGGGCAGATACGCAGTATTTT.

This clonotype has more than one count but fewer than ten. The chain couples TRBV7-8 to TRBJ2-7; D is perhaps TRBD1 (5 bases). Germline V lookup: CDR1 SGHVS, CDR2 FQNEAQ. This CDR3 has 17 amino acids. V was shortened by 3 bases and J by 0 bases, with 18 bases between the two germline ends. CDR3 sequence reads: CASSFLPTEIPSYEQYV. The CDR3, as DNA: TGTGCCAGCAGCTTTTTACCGACAGAAATTCCCTCCTACGAGCAGTACGTC.

In this sample, this clonotype turned up a few times. The chain has TRBV24-1 and TRBJ2-6, with TRBD2 matching over 8 bases. The V gene end was trimmed by 3 bases and the J gene end by 1 base; junction bases not matched to a gene: 7. The CDR3 has 18 amino acids. Per the germline V gene, CDR1 is KGHDR and CDR2 is SFDVKD. Here the CDR3 DNA reads TGTGCCACCAGTGATCCCAACGGGGGGGCTTCTGGGGCCAACGTCCTGACTTTC. Translation gives CATSDPNGGASGANVLTF.

The rearrangement links TRBV7-9 to TRBJ1-3; D gene ambiguous. Trimming removed 3 bases at V and 6 bases at J, with 3 bases between. The germline gives CDR1 SEHNR, CDR2 FQNEAQ (reference sequence). The CDR3 extends over 11 amino acids. This CDR3 is CASSFANTIYF. The DNA of the CDR3 is TGTGCCAGCAGCTTCGCAAACACCATATATTTT.

This clonotype was recorded a few times. V and J are TRBV5-6 and TRBJ2-1; D may be TRBD1 (6 bases). This CDR3 has 13 residues. Per germline, CDR1 SGHDT and CDR2 YYEEEE. V was trimmed by 1 base and J by 10 bases, leaving 12 bases between them. CDR3 bases: TGTGCCAGCAGCTTGCAACAGGGCATCGAGCAGTTCTTC. Encoded protein: CASSLQQGIEQFF.

This clonotype was counted only a few times. This sequence joins TRBV23-1 and TRBJ2-1; D remains unclear. TRBV23-1 is an ORF, and what it does is uncertain. Deletions cut 4 bases from V and 8 bases from J, with 15 bases between. This CDR3 spans 14 amino acids. CDR3 in amino acids: CASSRSLGFHEQFF. As DNA, the CDR3 is TGCGCCAGCAGTCGATCCTTGGGGTTTCATGAGCAGTTCTTC.

The chain uses TRBV7-9 and TRBJ2-3; tentatively, D is TRBD1 (6 bases). Germline-derived CDR1 and CDR2 are SEHNR and FQNEAQ (reference sequence). V was cut by 2 bases and J by 3 bases, with 18 bases left in between. CDR3 length: 17 amino acids. The CDR3 DNA follows: TGTGCCAGCAGCTTAAAGGCACGGCAGGGGCGGACAGATACGCAGTATTTT. Translated, it gives CASSLKARQGRTDTQYF.

This sequence joins TRBV15 and TRBJ1-2, with D tentatively TRBD1 (6 bases). V dropped 3 bases and J dropped 4 bases, with 12 bases sitting between them. This CDR3 spans 14 amino acids. Germline lookup yields CDR1 LNHNV and CDR2 YYDKDF (reference sequence). The CDR3 spells CATSSRGLGYGYTF. CDR3 in DNA: TGTGCCACCAGCAGCAGGGGTTTGGGCTATGGCTACACCTTC. The entire variable domain, with the rest obtained from reference TRBV15 and TRBJ1-2, is as follows: DAMVIQNPRYQVTQFGKPVTLSCSQTLNHNVMYWYQQKSSQAPKLLFHYYDKDFNNEADTPDNFQSRRPNTSFCFLDIRSPGLGDTAMYLCATSSRGLGYGYTFGSGTRLTVV.

The table lists this clonotype with many counts. V gene TRBV18 combines with J gene TRBJ2-1; perhaps TRBD2 as D (7 bases). This CDR3 is 15 amino acids long. Germline V lookup: CDR1 KGHSH, CDR2 LQKENI. Trimming pared 3 bases from V and 8 bases from J, leaving 17 bases between. This CDR3 is CASSPNGGAGDEQFF. The CDR3 bases are TGTGCCAGCTCACCGAATGGGGGGGCCGGGGATGAGCAGTTCTTC.

V and J are TRBV7-9 and TRBJ2-1; TRBD1 is a possible D gene (6 bases). V shed 5 bases and J shed 10 bases, with 12 bases lying between them. Germline CDR1 SEHNR, CDR2 FQNEAQ (reference sequence). This CDR3 has 12 residues. The CDR3 coding sequence is TGTGCCAGCAGCCCCGAGGGGGTAGAGCAGTTCTTC. As protein: CASSPEGVEQFF.

In its sample, this clonotype was seen a few times. This rearrangement joins TRBV12-3 or TRBV12-4 to TRBJ2-7; TRBD1 might be the D (6 bases). Trimming pared 6 bases from V and 7 bases from J, leaving 19 bases between. This CDR3 spans 14 amino acids. CDR3 in DNA: TGTGCCAGCAGCCACTCCACGGACAGTGGGGAGCAGTACTTC. Its translation: CASSHSTDSGEQYF.

This clonotype came up many times. The chain has TRBV4-2 and TRBJ2-1; 8 nucleotides align to TRBD2. CDR3 length: 15 amino acids. Losses at the gene ends were 4 bases for V and 5 bases for J; bases not matched to a gene: 7. Germline V gene data show CDR1 as LGHNA and CDR2 as YNFKEQ. The CDR3 region is CASSLGAGVNNEQFF. Here the CDR3 DNA reads TGTGCCAGCAGCCTGGGAGCGGGGGTTAACAATGAGCAGTTCTTC.

The CDR3 is CASSVGSGGGYEQYF. The DNA for the CDR3 is TGTGCCAGCAGCGTAGGGTCAGGGGGCGGCTACGAGCAGTACTTC. V is TRBV9 and J is TRBJ2-7; 8 bases agree with TRBD1. V shed 0 bases and J 3 bases; nucleotides not matched to a gene: 5. The germline CDR1 and CDR2 sequences are SGDLS and YYNGEE. The CDR3 is 15 amino acids.

This chain connects TRBV6-5 to TRBJ1-2; possibly TRBD1 for D (5 bases). The germline V and J ends were trimmed by 0 bases and 6 bases, with 11 bases remaining between them. This CDR3 is built from 14 residues. The germline V gene has CDR1 MNHEY and CDR2 SVGAGI. The CDR3 bases are TGTGCCAGCAGTTACTCGGGTGGGGGAAATGGCTACACCTTC. Encoded protein: CASSYSGGGNGYTF.

The V gene is TRBV9, the J gene TRBJ2-3; D remains unclear. V lost 2 bases to trimming and J lost 1 base, with 8 bases between them. Per the germline V gene, CDR1 is SGDLS and CDR2 is YYNGEE. There are 14 residues in the CDR3. CDR3 protein: CASSVLVGTDTQYF. CDR3 in DNA: TGTGCCAGCAGCGTTTTGGTGGGCACAGATACGCAGTATTTT. The full variable domain, in which reference TRBV9 and TRBJ2-3 provide the parts outside the CDR3, is DSGVTQTPKHLITATGQRVTLRCSPRSGDLSVYWYQQSLDQGLQFLIQYYNGEERAKGNILERFSAQQFPDLHSELNLSSLELGDSALYFCASSVLVGTDTQYFGPGTRLTVL.

V gene TRBV5-1 combines with J gene TRBJ2-1, with D maybe TRBD1 (6 bases). Trimming removed 4 bases at V and 5 bases at J, with 19 bases between. The CDR3 is 16 residues long. Germline V gene lookup returns CDR1 SGHRS and CDR2 YFSETQ. For the CDR3, the DNA is TGCGCCAGCAGCGCGGGCACAGGGATTAGCGACAATGAGCAGTTCTTC. Protein: CASSAGTGISDNEQFF.

This clonotype was picked up many times. This chain uses TRBV28 with TRBJ1-2; TRBD1 might be the D (5 bases). V gave up 9 bases and J gave up 4 bases, with 12 bases separating them. This CDR3 spans 12 amino acids. CDR1 is MDHEN, CDR2 SYDVKM, per germline. CDR3 in amino acids: CASSPGPYGYTF. CDR3 in DNA: TGTGCCAGTAGTCCGGGGCCCTATGGCTACACCTTC.

This clonotype came up a few times. The V and J genes are TRBV4-1 and TRBJ1-5, with unresolved D. Germline CDR1 and CDR2: MGHRA and YSYEKL. The CDR3 is 15 residues long. V was clipped by 4 bases and J by 7 bases, with 17 bases between them. DNA for the CDR3: TGCGCCAGCAGCCTTATACCGGGCGCCGAACAGCCCCAGCATTTT. This encodes CASSLIPGAEQPQHF.

The V call is TRBV7-2, the J call TRBJ1-1; D gene uncertain. The CDR3 length is 11 residues. From germline, CDR1 is SGHTA and CDR2 FQGNSA. Trimming removed 5 bases at V and 6 bases at J, with 7 bases between. The CDR3 DNA reads as TGTGCCAGCAGCGTGGCCCCTGAAGCTTTCTTT. It is translated as CASSVAPEAFF.

This clonotype was observed a handful of times. This rearrangement joins TRBV6-5 to TRBJ2-7, with D tentatively TRBD1 (6 bases). Germline V CDR1 and CDR2: MNHEY, SVGAGI. V lost 5 bases and J lost 3, with 11 bases in between. The length of the CDR3 is 13 residues. CDR3 amino acids: CASSRGSIYEQYV. The CDR3 DNA sequence: TGTGCCAGCAGTAGGGGGTCGATCTACGAGCAGTACGTC.

V gene TRBV7-2 combines with J gene TRBJ1-1; TRBD1 is a possible D gene (6 bases). Germline CDR1 reads SGHTA; CDR2 reads FQGNSA. Between the trimmed V and J ends, which lost 5 bases and 7 bases, there was a span of 11 bases. This CDR3 has 12 amino acids. In nucleotides, the CDR3 is TGTGCCAGCAGCCAGACAGGAGTTGAAGCTTTCTTT. This codes for CASSQTGVEAFF.

This clonotype showed up just a few times. The chain links TRBV28 to TRBJ2-3, with 9 positions matching TRBD2. Germline-derived CDR1 and CDR2 are MDHEN and SYDVKM. This CDR3 has 17 residues. Germline trimming cut 8 bases from V and 8 bases from J; bases unmatched to any gene: 20. CDR3 amino acids: CASAPGTSSGFAGTQYF. The CDR3 DNA reads TGTGCCAGCGCTCCGGGGACTAGCAGCGGGTTTGCGGGTACGCAGTATTTT.

The chain joins TRBV20-1 to TRBJ1-2; D is uncertain. CDR1 is DFQATT and CDR2 is SNEGSKA in the germline V gene (reference sequence). Trimming removed 3 bases at V and 2 bases at J, with 25 bases between. This CDR3 spans 18 amino acids. CDR3 sequence (DNA): TGCAGTGCTAGTGACCGTCGTATGGCAGGCTCGCTGAACTATGGCTACACCTTC. It is translated as CSASDRRMAGSLNYGYTF.

This chain uses TRBV2 with TRBJ2-2, with D perhaps TRBD2 (7 bases). CDR1 is SNHLY, CDR2 FYNNEI, per germline. Trimming removed 7 bases from V and 3 bases from J, with 18 bases in between. This CDR3 region has 16 residues. This chain's CDR3 is CASTMTPGGDTGELFF. The CDR3 DNA reads as TGTGCCAGCACCATGACCCCGGGGGGCGACACCGGGGAGCTGTTTTTT.